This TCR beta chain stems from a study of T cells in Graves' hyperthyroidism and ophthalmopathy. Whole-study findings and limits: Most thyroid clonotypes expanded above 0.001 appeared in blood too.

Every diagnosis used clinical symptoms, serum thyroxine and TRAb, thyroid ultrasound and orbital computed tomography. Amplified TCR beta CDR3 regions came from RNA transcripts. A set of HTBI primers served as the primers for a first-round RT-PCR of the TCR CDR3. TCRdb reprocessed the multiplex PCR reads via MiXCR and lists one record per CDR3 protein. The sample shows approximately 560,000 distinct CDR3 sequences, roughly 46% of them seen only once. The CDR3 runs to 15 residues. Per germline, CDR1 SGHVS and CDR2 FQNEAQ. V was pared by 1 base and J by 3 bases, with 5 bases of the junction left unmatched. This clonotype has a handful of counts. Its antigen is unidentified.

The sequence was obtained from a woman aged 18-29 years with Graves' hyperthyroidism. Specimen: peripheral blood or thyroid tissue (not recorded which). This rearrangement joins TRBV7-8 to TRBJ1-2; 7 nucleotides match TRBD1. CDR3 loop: CASSLGDSRYYGYTF. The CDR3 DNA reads TGTGCCAGCAGCTTAGGGGACAGCCGATACTATGGCTACACCTTC.